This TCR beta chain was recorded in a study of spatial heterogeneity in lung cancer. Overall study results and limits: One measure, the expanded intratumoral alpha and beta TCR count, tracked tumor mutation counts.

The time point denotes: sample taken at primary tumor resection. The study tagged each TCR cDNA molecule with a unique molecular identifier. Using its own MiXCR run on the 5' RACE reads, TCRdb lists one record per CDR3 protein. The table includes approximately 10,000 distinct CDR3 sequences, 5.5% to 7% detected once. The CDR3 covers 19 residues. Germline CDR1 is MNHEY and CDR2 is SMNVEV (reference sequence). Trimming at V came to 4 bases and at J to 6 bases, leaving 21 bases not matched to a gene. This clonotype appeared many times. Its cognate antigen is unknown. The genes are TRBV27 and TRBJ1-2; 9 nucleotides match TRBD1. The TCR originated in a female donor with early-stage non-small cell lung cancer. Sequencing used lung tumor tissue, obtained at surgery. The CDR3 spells CASSYANRGRGGTFNGYTF. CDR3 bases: TGTGCCAGCAGTTACGCAAACAGGGGGCGAGGAGGAACCTTTAATGGCTACACCTTC.